The clone carrying this T cell receptor beta chain appeared a few times. These data are taken from a study of beta chain features in type 1 diabetes. TCRB transcripts that were expressed got sequenced, as all of the isolated RNA had been reverse transcribed. Mean read depth for naive, central memory and regulatory T cell samples was 3.5 million or so reads. Measured with immunoSEQ multiplex PCR; TCRdb has only the in-frame clones, and not every one. The data show around 320,000 clones, 12% to 15% seen once. The CDR3 covers 15 residues. Trimming shortened V by 0 bases and J by 6 bases, and 16 bases separated the two germline ends. Germline CDR1 GTSNPN, CDR2 SVGIG (reference sequence).

The sequenced sample was central memory CD4+ T cells from blood. This chain links TRBV30 with TRBJ2-3; D might be TRBD2 (5 bases). This clonotype originated in a man aged 25 to 40 in good health. In nucleotides, the CDR3 is TGTGCCTGGAGTGTGACTACCACATCGTCGGATACGCAGTATTTT. It translates to CAWSVTTTSSDTQYF.